The 20 T cell receptor beta chains below come from one sample, sequenced in a study of T cells expressing NK-cell markers. TCRdb re-called the 5' RACE reads; one entry per CDR3 protein, DNA not given. This table holds a few hundred thousand distinct CDR3 sequences. The material sequenced was blood T cells: a sorted CD56 or NKG2C T cell subset, CD4+ or CD8+ T cells, or bulk PBMC T cells (not recorded which). Receptors were obtained from a man younger than 35 in good health.

This rearrangement joins TRBV29-1 to TRBJ2-7; TCRdb reports TRBD1, a call that lacks DNA to check it against. CDR1 and CDR2 from the germline V gene are SQVTM and ANQGSEA. The CDR3 consists of 15 residues. CDR3 in amino acids: CSAQLGTDHSYEQYF.

The chain combines TRBV18 with TRBJ2-5. Per the germline V gene, CDR1 is KGHSH and CDR2 is LQKENI. This CDR3 has 12 residues. CDR3 sequence: CASSPNQETQYF.

The V call is TRBV28, the J call TRBJ1-2; TCRdb picks TRBD1, but there is no DNA to check that call. CDR1 is MDHEN, CDR2 SYDVKM, per germline. This CDR3 has 15 amino acids. CDR3 loop: CASSLGLGAHYGYTF.

The chain joins TRBV15 to TRBJ1-3. CDR1 and CDR2 (germline): LNHNV, YYDKDF (reference sequence). CDR3 size: 14 residues. CDR3 sequence reads: CATSTTAVGNTIYF.

The chain employs TRBV28 and TRBJ2-2. In germline, CDR1 is MDHEN, CDR2 SYDVKM. CDR3 length equals 14 residues. CDR3 in amino acids: CATHDPMNTGELFF.

The rearrangement joins TRBV20-1 to TRBJ2-7; TCRdb outputs TRBD1, but without DNA this stays unchecked. CDR1 is DFQATT and CDR2 is SNEGSKA in the germline V gene (reference sequence). The CDR3 extends over 13 amino acids. The CDR3 sequence: CSARGPRGDEQYF.

The chain is built from TRBV5-6 and TRBJ2-1; TCRdb reports TRBD2, a call that lacks DNA to check it against. Germline CDR1 reads SGHDT; CDR2 reads YYEEEE. This CDR3 is 19 amino acids long. CDR3 loop: CASSLVGTRGLAGVNEQFF.

V and J are TRBV10-3 and TRBJ1-6. CDR3 size: 14 residues. The germline V gene encodes CDR1 ENHRY and CDR2 SYGVKD. The CDR3 loop reads CAIGGTSYNSPLHF.

The rearrangement links TRBV15 to TRBJ2-2; the D call of TRBD2 rests on TCRdb alone, since no DNA is present to check it. This CDR3 comprises 16 residues. Germline CDR1 and CDR2: LNHNV and YYDKDF (reference sequence). The CDR3: CATSVGLAGDGGELFF. The complete variable domain, with remaining parts taken from reference TRBV15 and TRBJ2-2, reads DAMVIQNPRYQVTQFGKPVTLSCSQTLNHNVMYWYQQKSSQAPKLLFHYYDKDFNNEADTPDNFQSRRPNTSFCFLDIRSPGLGDTAMYLCATSVGLAGDGGELFFGEGSRLTVL.

The chain joins TRBV28 to TRBJ2-1; without DNA, the TCRdb call of TRBD2 cannot be checked. CDR1 and CDR2 from the germline V gene are MDHEN and SYDVKM. This CDR3 comprises 14 residues. The CDR3 spells CASSPGLALNEQFF.

V is TRBV7-9 and J is TRBJ2-7; TCRdb picks TRBD2, but there is no DNA to check that call. This CDR3 region has 17 residues. Germline values: CDR1 SEHNR, CDR2 FQNEAQ (reference sequence). CDR3 in amino acids: CASSLSPLQSPIYEQYF.

The gene calls are TRBV23-1 and TRBJ1-5; TCRdb gives TRBD1 as the D gene, but with no DNA this cannot be confirmed. TRBV23-1 is flagged as an ORF with uncertain function. The CDR3 runs 19 residues. The CDR3 loop reads CASSPPGQGGPQANQPQHF.

This chain uses TRBV28 with TRBJ2-7; TCRdb designates TRBD1, a call that cannot be tested without DNA. This CDR3 has 15 residues. Per germline, CDR1 MDHEN and CDR2 SYDVKM. This chain's CDR3 is CASSLPWTGFYEQYF.

The chain recombines TRBV11-2 with TRBJ1-1; TCRdb's D call of TRBD1 is untestable without DNA. CDR1 and CDR2 from the germline V gene are SGHAT and FQNNGV. The CDR3 has 16 residues. CDR3 sequence reads: CASSFFRLSVDTEAFF. The full variable domain, in which reference TRBV11-2 and TRBJ1-1 provide the parts outside the CDR3, is EAGVAQSPRYKIIEKRQSVAFWCNPISGHATLYWYQQILGQGPKLLIQFQNNGVVDDSQLPKDRFSAERLKGVDSTLKIQPAKLEDSAVYLCASSFFRLSVDTEAFFGQGTRLTVV.

The rearrangement uses TRBV5-1 and TRBJ2-3; as DNA is missing, the TRBD2 call by TCRdb cannot be tested. Looked up from germline, CDR1 is SGHRS and CDR2 is YFSETQ. This CDR3 is built from 16 residues. This CDR3 is CASSLGLAQFTDTQYF.

This chain connects TRBV24-1 to TRBJ1-3. From germline, CDR1 is KGHDR and CDR2 SFDVKD. The CDR3 is made up of 17 amino acids. The chain's CDR3 is CATSDATPGSSGNTIYF.

This sequence joins TRBV30 and TRBJ2-3; TCRdb designates TRBD1, a call that cannot be tested without DNA. The CDR3 is 16 amino acids. Germline CDR1 GTSNPN, CDR2 SVGIG (reference sequence). The CDR3: CAWSSDRRDGADTQYF.

V is TRBV12-3 or TRBV12-4 and J is TRBJ2-7. The CDR3 length is 11 residues. The CDR3 here is CASSATIEQYF.

The chain combines TRBV4-3 with TRBJ2-1; there is no DNA to check the TCRdb D call of TRBD2. Germline loops: CDR1 LGHNA, CDR2 YSLEER. The CDR3 covers 16 residues. CDR3 sequence: CASSQERDYPYNEQFF.

This rearrangement joins TRBV11-1 to TRBJ2-1; TCRdb names TRBD1, which stays unverified in the absence of DNA. This CDR3 has 18 amino acids. The germline V gene encodes CDR1 SGHAT and CDR2 FQDESV (reference sequence). The CDR3 spells CASSPRGGAGTVYNGQFF. The full variable domain, in which reference TRBV11-1 and TRBJ2-1 provide the parts outside the CDR3, is EAEVAQSPRYKITEKSQAVAFWCDPISGHATLYWYRQILGQGPELLVQFQDESVVDDSQLPKDRFSAERLKGVDSTLKIQPAELGDSAMYLCASSPRGGAGTVYNGQFFGPGTRLTVL.